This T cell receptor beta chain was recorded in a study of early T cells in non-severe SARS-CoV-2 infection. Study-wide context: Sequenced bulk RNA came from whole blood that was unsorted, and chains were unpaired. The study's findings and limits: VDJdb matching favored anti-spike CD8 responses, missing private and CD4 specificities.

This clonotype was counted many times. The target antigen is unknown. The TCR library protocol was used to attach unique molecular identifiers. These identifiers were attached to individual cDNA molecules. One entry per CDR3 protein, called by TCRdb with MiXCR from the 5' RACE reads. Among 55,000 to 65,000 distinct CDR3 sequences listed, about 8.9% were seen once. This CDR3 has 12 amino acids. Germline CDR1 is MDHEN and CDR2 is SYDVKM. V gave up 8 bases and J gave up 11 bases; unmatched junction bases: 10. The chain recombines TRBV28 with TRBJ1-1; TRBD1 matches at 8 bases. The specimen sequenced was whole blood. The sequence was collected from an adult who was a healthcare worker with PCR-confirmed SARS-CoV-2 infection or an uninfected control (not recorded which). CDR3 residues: CASSLDRAHAFF. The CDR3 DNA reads TGTGCCAGCTCCCTGGACAGGGCTCATGCTTTCTTT.